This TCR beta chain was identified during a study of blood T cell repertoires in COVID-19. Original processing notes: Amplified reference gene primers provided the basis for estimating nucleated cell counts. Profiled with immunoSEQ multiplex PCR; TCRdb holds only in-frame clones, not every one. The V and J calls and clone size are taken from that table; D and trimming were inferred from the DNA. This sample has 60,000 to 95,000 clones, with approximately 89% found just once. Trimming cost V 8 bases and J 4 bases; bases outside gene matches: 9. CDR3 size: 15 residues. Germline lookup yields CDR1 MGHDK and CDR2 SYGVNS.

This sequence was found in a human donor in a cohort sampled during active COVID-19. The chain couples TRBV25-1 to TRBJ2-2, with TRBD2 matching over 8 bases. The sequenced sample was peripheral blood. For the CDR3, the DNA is TGTGCCAGCTCGATAGCGGGGAGTAGCACCGGGGAGCTGTTTTTT. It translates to CASSIAGSSTGELFF.